Below are 20 T cell receptor beta chains sequenced from a single sample in a study of cytomegalovirus exposure and HLA in healthy donors. Primers for the PCR totalled 60 Vbeta and 13 Jbeta. TCRdb keeps only in-frame clones here, not all; method: immunoSEQ multiplex PCR. This sample has under 200,000 clones, with approximately 80% found just once. Input material: PBMCs. These TCRs come from a woman aged 45-65 years in good health and CMV-seronegative.

The chain combines TRBV28 with TRBJ1-5; D call uncertain. V dropped 6 bases and J dropped 4 bases, with 16 bases sitting between them. The CDR3 has 15 amino acids. From germline, CDR1 is MDHEN and CDR2 SYDVKM. The CDR3, as DNA: TGTGCCAGCAGAACAAGCGGCCCGGCAAATCAGCCCCAGCATTTT. This sequence encodes CASRTSGPANQPQHF.

The sample holds one count of this clone. The chain combines TRBV6-5 with TRBJ2-2; 8 bases map to TRBD2. V gave up 6 bases and J gave up 5 bases; unmatched junction bases: 8. The CDR3 covers 15 residues. Germline values: CDR1 MNHEY, CDR2 SVGAGI. Here the CDR3 DNA reads TGTGCCAGCAGGACCGGGACTAGAAATACCGGGGAGCTGTTTTTT. Translating gives CASRTGTRNTGELFF.

This clone showed up just a few times. The CDR3 sequence is CASSLVTYNEQFF. The CDR3 bases are TGTGCCAGCAGCTTGGTTACCTACAATGAGCAGTTCTTC. The chain carries TRBV5-4 and TRBJ2-1, with D unresolved. With 0 bases removed from V and 2 bases from J, the gap between germline ends came to 3 bases. The CDR3 is 13 residues long. Germline assignment: CDR1 SGHNT and CDR2 YYREEE (reference sequence).

This clone was seen more than once but under ten times. The genes are TRBV7-2 and TRBJ2-2; 9 positions match TRBD1. V shed 5 bases, J shed 4 bases, and the junction held 5 bases outside the gene matches. The germline gives CDR1 SGHTA, CDR2 FQGNSA. CDR3 size: 15 residues. CDR3 amino acids: CASSGRTGVTGELFF. The DNA of the CDR3 is TGTGCCAGCAGCGGCCGGACAGGGGTCACCGGGGAGCTGTTTTTT.

This clone was seen only once. The rearrangement uses TRBV25-1 and TRBJ1-2; D may be TRBD1 (5 bases). The CDR3 length is 13 residues. Deletions cut 5 bases from V and 3 bases from J, with 10 bases between. CDR1 is MGHDK, CDR2 SYGVNS, per germline. As DNA, the CDR3 is TGTGCCAGCAGTCAGGCGACAGACTATGGCTACACCTTC. As protein: CASSQATDYGYTF.

CDR3 coding DNA: TGTGCCAGCAGGGACGGACAGGCGAACAATGAGCAGTTCTTC. This codes for CASRDGQANNEQFF. V and J are TRBV5-6 and TRBJ2-1; 7 positions match TRBD1. There are 14 residues in the CDR3. From germline, CDR1 is SGHDT and CDR2 YYEEEE. J was trimmed by 5 bases and V by 5 bases; bases with no gene match: 7.

The rearrangement joins TRBV28 to TRBJ1-1, with D unclear. This CDR3 has 13 residues. Germline loops: CDR1 MDHEN, CDR2 SYDVKM. The V gene lost 9 bases and the J gene lost 5 bases, with 16 bases spanning the gap. The CDR3: CASSPQSRTEAFF. The CDR3 nucleotides are TGTGCCAGTAGCCCCCAAAGCCGTACTGAAGCTTTCTTT.

The rearrangement links TRBV28 to TRBJ2-7; 9 nucleotides align to TRBD1. The CDR3 runs 14 residues. V dropped 6 bases and J dropped 5; count of bases not matched to a gene: 8. Germline CDR1 reads MDHEN; CDR2 reads SYDVKM. CDR3 amino acids: CASRKWTGADEQYF. CDR3 bases: TGTGCCAGCAGGAAATGGACAGGGGCCGACGAGCAGTACTTC.

In its sample, this clone was seen once. The chain has TRBV5-1 and TRBJ1-1; D may be TRBD1 (5 bases). Germline CDR1 reads SGHRS; CDR2 reads YFSETQ. The CDR3 spans 16 residues. The V gene lost 4 bases and the J gene lost 1 base, with 17 bases spanning the gap. As DNA, the CDR3 is TGCGCCAGCAGCGCGGACACTCCCGAATCGAACACTGAAGCTTTCTTT. Translated, it gives CASSADTPESNTEAFF.

The rearrangement joins TRBV27 to TRBJ2-5; D perhaps matches TRBD1 (6 bases). Germline V gene lookup returns CDR1 MNHEY and CDR2 SMNVEV (reference sequence). CDR3 size: 15 residues. V lost 6 bases, J lost 2 bases, and 16 bases lay in between. The CDR3 bases are TGTGCCAGCAGATACGTAAACACAGGGCAAGAGACCCAGTACTTC. Protein: CASRYVNTGQETQYF.

The rearrangement uses TRBV6-6 and TRBJ1-6; the D gene is possibly TRBD1 (6 bases). Deletions cut 6 bases from V and 10 bases from J, with 16 bases between. The CDR3 has 14 amino acids. Per germline, CDR1 MNHNY and CDR2 SVGAGI (reference sequence). In DNA form, the CDR3 reads TGTGCCAGCAGGGACAGCCCTCCGGGATCACCCCTCCACTTT. It encodes CASRDSPPGSPLHF.

This clone came up a few times. The chain has TRBV7-2 and TRBJ2-5; maybe TRBD2 (6 bases). There are 15 residues in the CDR3. Trimming removed 1 base from V and 3 bases from J, with 12 bases in between. Looked up from germline, CDR1 is SGHTA and CDR2 is FQGNSA. The CDR3 spells CASSLGWGGEETQYF. The DNA of the CDR3 is TGTGCCAGCAGCTTAGGATGGGGAGGTGAAGAGACCCAGTACTTC.

The count of this clone is one. CDR3 sequence: CASSPDSYGYTF. The CDR3 bases are TGTGCCAGCAGCCCGGACAGCTATGGCTACACCTTC. This chain connects TRBV7-9 to TRBJ1-2, with D maybe TRBD1 (6 bases). V gave up 5 bases and J gave up 4 bases, with 8 bases separating them. This CDR3 is 12 amino acids long. Germline CDR1 SEHNR, CDR2 FQNEAQ (reference sequence).

The CDR3 sequence is CASSSAGGTLKGDEQYF. The CDR3 nucleotides are TGTGCCAGCAGTTCTGCGGGAGGTACGTTAAAAGGGGACGAGCAGTACTTC. The chain combines TRBV27 with TRBJ2-7; 8 bases agree with TRBD2. This CDR3 contains 17 residues. The germline V gene has CDR1 MNHEY and CDR2 SMNVEV (reference sequence). With V trimmed by 4 bases and J by 5 bases, 16 bases remained unmatched.

The rearrangement uses TRBV7-7 and TRBJ2-1; 10 positions agree with TRBD1. Germline CDR1 and CDR2: SSHAT and FNYEAQ (reference sequence). V was pared by 6 bases and J by 7 bases, with 9 bases of the junction left unmatched. The length of the CDR3 is 15 residues. DNA for the CDR3: TGTGCCAGCAGTCCTACGACAGGGGGCCGGAATGAGCAGTTCTTC. It yields the protein CASSPTTGGRNEQFF.

This clone was seen a few times. The chain is built from TRBV5-4 and TRBJ2-5; TRBD1 matches at 8 bases. This CDR3 has 14 amino acids. Germline CDR1 and CDR2: SGHNT and YYREEE (reference sequence). V trimming: 3 bases; J trimming: 4 bases; junction bases outside the gene matches: 5. The CDR3 here is CASSWDRPGETQYF. In nucleotides, the CDR3 is TGTGCCAGCAGCTGGGACAGGCCGGGAGAGACCCAGTACTTC.

This clone has only a few counts. The V gene is TRBV27, the J gene TRBJ1-1; D is uncertain. Deletions cut 4 bases from V and 5 bases from J, with 14 bases between. Germline V lookup: CDR1 MNHEY, CDR2 SMNVEV (reference sequence). This CDR3 has 14 amino acids. The CDR3 reads CASSSRARRTEAFF. The CDR3 coding sequence is TGTGCCAGCAGTTCCCGGGCCCGGAGGACTGAAGCTTTCTTT.

This clone was picked up a small number of times. V and J are TRBV15 and TRBJ2-1; a possible D gene is TRBD2 (5 bases). V was pared by 7 bases and J by 0 bases, with 7 bases between. The CDR3 has 13 amino acids. The germline gives CDR1 LNHNV, CDR2 YYDKDF (reference sequence). In DNA form, the CDR3 reads TGTGCCACCATGGGGAGCTCCTACAATGAGCAGTTCTTC. It translates to CATMGSSYNEQFF.

The chain employs TRBV4-2 and TRBJ2-1; D possibly corresponds to TRBD1 (6 bases). V was pared by 3 bases and J by 5 bases, with 17 bases between. Germline V CDR1 and CDR2: LGHNA, YNFKEQ. The CDR3 consists of 16 residues. Here the CDR3 reads CASSQTTGRTNNEQFF. The DNA of the CDR3 is TGTGCCAGCAGCCAGACGACAGGACGGACAAACAATGAGCAGTTCTTC.

The chain carries TRBV25-1 and TRBJ2-2; 9 nucleotides match TRBD1. The CDR3 runs 16 residues. CDR1 is MGHDK, CDR2 SYGVNS, per germline. The V and J ends lost 3 bases and 3 bases, in that order; junction bases with no gene match: 5. The CDR3 bases are TGTGCCAGCAGTGAGAGAGGACAGGGGTACACCGGGGAGCTGTTTTTT. This sequence encodes CASSERGQGYTGELFF.